Shown below are 13 T cell receptor delta chains from a single sample sequenced in a study of γδ T cells in repeated Plasmodium falciparum infection. With CATT, TCRdb re-called clones from the multiplex PCR reads. The table shows around 82,000 delta-chain clones, with 1.4% occurring only once. Flow sorting of PBMC yielded separate Vgamma9/Vdelta2+ and Vdelta2-negative gammadelta T cell populations for bulk repertoire analysis. The specimen was gamma-delta T cells from blood. The source is a pool of human donors (malaria-infected and uninfected, not separated).

This clone was observed at least ten times. The same CDR3 is also encoded by other DNA sequences in this sample. The V gene is TRDV1, the J gene TRDJ1; the D is unclear. Trimming removed 1 base from V and 10 bases from J, with 34 bases in between. The V gene's germline CDR1 is TSWWSYY and CDR2 QGS. This CDR3 has 20 residues. The CDR3 coding sequence is TGTGCTCTTGGGGAACAAGTTGGACACGTCACGCAGACTGATTGGGAGGGACTCATCTTT. This translates into CALGEQVGHVTQTDWEGLIF.

Notes on this clone: TCRdb's listed protein matches a much larger clone and diverges from this DNA's translation at residue 17, likely through a read error; the protein shown comes from the DNA. CDR3 region: CALGEPQSFPPNWGIALADKLIF. The CDR3 nucleotides read TGTGCTCTTGGGGAACCGCAATCCTTCCCTCCAAACTGGGGGATAGCCCTCGCCGATAAACTCATCTTT. The chain is built from TRDV1 and TRDJ1, with 11 bases aligning to TRDD3. TCRdb is silent on the J gene; assignment here came from matching the DNA to germline. The CDR3 is made up of 23 amino acids. The germline V gene has CDR1 TSWWSYY and CDR2 QGS. The J segment lost 3 bases and the V segment lost 1 base, leaving 25 bases of the junction unmatched.

As to this clone: TCRdb assigns this DNA the protein of a much larger clone, which departs from its translation at residue 5; this likely reflects a read error, and the protein shown comes from translating the DNA. This chain connects TRDV1 to TRDJ1, with 8 bases fitting TRDD3. This CDR3 contains 16 residues. Germline values: CDR1 TSWWSYY, CDR2 QGS. V gave up 5 bases and J gave up 6 bases; unmatched junction bases: 14. In DNA form, the CDR3 reads TGTGCTCTTGGGAAAGATCTTTTTCTGGGGGAAAATAAACTCATCTTT. As protein: CALGKDLFLGENKLIF.

This clone has just a few counts. TCRdb records a much larger clone's protein for this DNA, with a difference at residue 10 that likely arises from a read error; the protein given is the translation of the DNA. This rearrangement joins TRDV2 to TRDJ1, with 9 bases fitting TRDD3. V shed 3 bases and J 0 bases; nucleotides not matched to a gene: 16. Germline assignment: CDR1 GEAIGNYY and CDR2 EKD. This CDR3 region has 19 residues. CDR3 region: CACDSIGVVAGGYTDKLIF. CDR3 in DNA: TGTGCCTGTGACTCCATAGGGGTCGTTGCTGGGGGATACACCGATAAACTCATCTTT.

Of note for this clone: The TCRdb protein, from a much larger clone, departs from this DNA's translation at residues 17 and 18, likely by read error; the protein shown derives from the DNA. The CDR3 region has the DNA TGTGCTCTTGTGGGGGCCCTACTCATACTGGGGGATACGCTTTTGACAGAAAAACTCTTCTTT. It is translated as CALVGALLILGDTLLTEKLFF. The chain carries TRDV1 and TRDJ2, with 13 bases that match TRDD3. CDR1 is TSWWSYY and CDR2 is QGS in the germline V gene. This CDR3 comprises 21 residues. Trimming cost V 7 bases and J 12 bases; bases outside gene matches: 29.

Regarding this clone: Since a far larger clone is one base different, this is likely a read error. Other nucleotide sequences from this sample produce the same CDR3. The V gene is TRDV2, the J gene TRDJ1, with D perhaps TRDD3 (5 bases). TCRdb supplies no J gene; here it was assigned by aligning the nucleotide sequence to germline. This CDR3 is 17 amino acids long. Germline CDR1 GEAIGNYY, CDR2 EKD. Trimming shortened V by 3 bases and J by 0 bases, and 19 bases separated the two germline ends. The CDR3 bases are TGTGCCTGTGACGCTCTGCTAGGGGAACGGTACACCGATAAACTCATCTTT. It specifies CACDALLGERYTDKLIF.

This clone has more than one count but fewer than ten. A far larger clone is off by one base, so a read error is likely. The rearrangement links TRDV1 to TRDJ1; D is perhaps TRDD2 (6 bases). In the absence of a J gene in TCRdb, the DNA was matched to germline to assign it here. V was pared by 1 base and J by 2 bases, with 29 bases between. CDR1 TSWWSYY and CDR2 QGS come from the germline V gene. This CDR3 region has 21 residues. The CDR3 region has the DNA TGTGCTCTTGGGGAACCCGGCCTTCCCGGCCGTACGGTTCGCTTAACCGATAAACTCATCTTT. It encodes CALGEPGLPGRTVRLTDKLIF.

In this sample, this clone turned up many times. V gene TRDV1 combines with J gene TRDJ1; 7 bases are shared with TRDD2. Germline V gene sequence: CDR1 TSWWSYY, CDR2 QGS. The CDR3 contains 21 residues. V trimming: 0 bases; J trimming: 0 bases; junction bases outside the gene matches: 19. The DNA for the CDR3 is TGTGCTCTTGGGGAACTAGTGCTTCCTAAAACTCTGTGGGTTTACACCGATAAACTCATCTTT. Translating it yields CALGELVLPKTLWVYTDKLIF.

This clone was detected only a few times. A read error may explain this, as a much larger clone is one base away. V usage is TRDV1 and J usage is TRDJ1; D possibly matches TRDD2 or TRDD3 (6 bases each). Because TCRdb records no J gene, it was assigned here through a match of the DNA to germline. From germline, CDR1 is TSWWSYY and CDR2 QGS. The CDR3 loop spans 22 amino acids. Trimming cost V 3 bases and J 0 bases, with 32 bases left between them. The CDR3 DNA is TGTGCTCTTGGGGATCGCCGCGGCCTTCCGCCAAAGAGGGGATGGTACACCGATAAACTCATCTTT. The encoded protein is CALGDRRGLPPKRGWYTDKLIF.

A word on this clone: For this DNA, TCRdb reports the protein of a much larger clone, which diverges at residue 15, most likely from a read error; the protein presented here is translated directly from the DNA. The chain couples TRDV2 to TRDJ3, with TRDD3 matching over 11 bases. The CDR3 has 20 residues. Per germline, CDR1 GEAIGNYY and CDR2 EKD. The CDR3 reads CACDTGGYGAPSWDARQMFF. The CDR3 DNA sequence: TGTGCCTGTGACACTGGGGGATACGGAGCGCCCTCCTGGGACGCCCGACAGATGTTTTTC.

This clone turned up a few times. The protein TCRdb lists belongs to a much larger clone and differs from this DNA's translation at residue 8, which points to a read error; the protein shown is made from the DNA. The chain recombines TRDV1 with TRDJ1; 11 nucleotides match TRDD3. Because TCRdb records no J gene, it was assigned here through a match of the DNA to germline. The germline V gene has CDR1 TSWWSYY and CDR2 QGS. V lost 0 bases, J lost 0 bases, and 21 bases stayed unmatched. The CDR3 totals 23 residues. The CDR3, as DNA: TGTGCTCTTGGGGAACTAGCCCCCTCTATCCTGTACTGGGGGATAAAGTACACCGATAAACTCATCTTT. As protein: CALGELAPSILYWGIKYTDKLIF.

Notes on this clone: This DNA's translation and the protein TCRdb lists, from a much larger clone, do not match at residue 3, likely due to a read error; the protein shown is translated from the DNA. This chain joins TRDV2 and TRDJ1; TRDD3 matches 9 bases. Assignment of the J gene here rests on matching the DNA to germline, because TCRdb gives none. CDR1 is GEAIGNYY and CDR2 is EKD in the germline V gene. This CDR3 comprises 16 residues. The CDR3 spells CARDPMTGGQKDKLIF. In DNA, the CDR3 is TGTGCCCGTGACCCCATGACTGGGGGACAGAAAGATAAACTCATCTTT.

The sample holds a few counts of this clone. TCRdb shows a much larger clone's protein in place of this DNA's translation, and the two differ at residue 8, likely through a read error; the protein shown is translated from the DNA. The genes are TRDV1 and TRDJ1, with TRDD3 identical over 9 bases. CDR1 TSWWSYY and CDR2 QGS come from the germline V gene. This CDR3 contains 14 residues. The V segment lost 2 bases and the J segment 11 bases; nucleotides outside the gene matches: 9. The CDR3 reads CALGEYYPGGSLIF. CDR3 nucleotide sequence: TGTGCTCTTGGGGAATACTACCCTGGGGGATCTCTCATCTTT.